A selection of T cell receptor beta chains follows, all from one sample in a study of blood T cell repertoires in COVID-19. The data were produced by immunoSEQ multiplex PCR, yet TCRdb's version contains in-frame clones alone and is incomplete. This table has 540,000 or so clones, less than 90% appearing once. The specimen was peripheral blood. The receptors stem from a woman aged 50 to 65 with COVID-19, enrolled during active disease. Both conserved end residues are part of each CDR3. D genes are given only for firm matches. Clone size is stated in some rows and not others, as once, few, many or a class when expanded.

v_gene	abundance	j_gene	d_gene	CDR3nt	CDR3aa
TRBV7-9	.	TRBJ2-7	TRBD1	TGTGCCAGCACAGGGACAGGGCTTTACGAGCAGTACTTC	CASTGTGLYEQYF
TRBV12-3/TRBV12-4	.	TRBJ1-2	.	TGTGCCAGCAGTGAAGGGGGAAACTATGGCTACACCTTC	CASSEGGNYGYTF
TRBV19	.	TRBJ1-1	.	TGTGCCAGTAGTATACAGGTGCACACTGAAGCTTTCTTT	CASSIQVHTEAFF
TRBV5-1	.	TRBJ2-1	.	TGCGCCAGCAGCTGGAAAGGGGGCAATGAGCAGTTCTTC	CASSWKGGNEQFF
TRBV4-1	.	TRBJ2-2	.	TGCGCCAGCAGCCAACGGGGGTTGACCGGGGAGCTGTTTTTT	CASSQRGLTGELFF
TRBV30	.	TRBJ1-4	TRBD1	TGTGCCTGGAATCCCTGGGACAGGGGCGAAAAACTGTTTTTT	CAWNPWDRGEKLFF
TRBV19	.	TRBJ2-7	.	TGTGCCAGTGGCAGGGGGGACGAGCAGTACTTC	CASGRGDEQYF
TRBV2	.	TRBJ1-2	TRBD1	TGTGCCAGCAGGCCCAGGGGGATCTATGGCTACACCTTC	CASRPRGIYGYTF
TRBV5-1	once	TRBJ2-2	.	TGCGCCAGCAGCTCAAGGACAGCCTCGAACACCGGGGAGCTGTTTTTT	CASSSRTASNTGELFF
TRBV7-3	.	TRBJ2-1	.	TGTGCCAGCAGCTTGCCCGGGGTATACAATGAGCAGTTCTTC	CASSLPGVYNEQFF
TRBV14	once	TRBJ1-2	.	TGTGCCAGCAGCCAAGGTCAGGAAGAAGGCTACACCTTC	CASSQGQEEGYTF
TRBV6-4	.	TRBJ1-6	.	TGTGCCAAAAGGGGAGGAAATTCACCCCTCCACTTT	CAKRGGNSPLHF
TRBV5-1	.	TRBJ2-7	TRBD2	TGCGCCAGCAGCTCAACTAGCGGCACCTACGAGCAGTACTTC	CASSSTSGTYEQYF
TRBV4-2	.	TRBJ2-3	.	TGTGCCAGCAGAACGCGCGATGGGCGCACAGATACGCAGTATTTT	CASRTRDGRTDTQYF
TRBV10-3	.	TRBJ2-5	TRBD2	TGTGCCATCAGTGCCTCGGGAGGAGAGACCCAGTACTTC	CAISASGGETQYF
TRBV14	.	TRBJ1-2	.	TGTGCCAGCAGCGCCCCAGGCTATGGCTACACCTTC	CASSAPGYGYTF
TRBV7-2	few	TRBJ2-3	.	TGTGCCAGCAGCTTAGCAAGCCAAGATACGCAGTATTTT	CASSLASQDTQYF
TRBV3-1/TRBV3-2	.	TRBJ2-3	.	TGTGCCAGCAGACCCACGGGTGCAGATACGCAGTATTTT	CASRPTGADTQYF
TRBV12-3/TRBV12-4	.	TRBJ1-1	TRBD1	TGTGCCAGCATCAGGACAGGGTCCACTGAAGCTTTCTTT	CASIRTGSTEAFF
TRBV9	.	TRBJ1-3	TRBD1	TGTGCCAGCAGCGGTCAAGCAGGGGGCTTGGCTGGAAACACCATATATTTT	CASSGQAGGLAGNTIYF
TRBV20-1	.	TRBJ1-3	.	TGCAGTGCTAGTCAGAGGTGGAGCTCTGGAAACACCATATATTTT	CSASQRWSSGNTIYF
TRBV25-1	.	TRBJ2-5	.	TGTGCCAGCAGTGACCGTCTCCAAGAGACCCAGTACTTC	CASSDRLQETQYF